This is a list of T cell receptor beta chains from one sample in a study of cytomegalovirus exposure and HLA in healthy donors. Repertoires were generated with immunoSEQ multiplex PCR, while TCRdb's copy carries only in-frame clones and drops some. The sample has about 69,000 clones, 74% seen once. Material: PBMCs. These receptors all come from an older woman in good health and CMV-seropositive. Each CDR3 is given with its conserved first and last residue. The order of the fields is V gene, D gene, clone size, J gene, CDR3 DNA, CDR3 protein. The D gene is left open where the match is weak. Only some rows state a clone size, as once, few, many or a class for expanded clones.

TRBV4-1	NA	few	TRBJ1-3	TGCGCCAGCAGCCAAGAATTCCGGGGCTCTGGAAACACCATATATTTT	CASSQEFRGSGNTIYF
TRBV30	TRBD2	few	TRBJ2-5	TGTGCCTGGAGTGGTCATGCTAGCGGGAGGACGGAGACCCAGTACTTC	CAWSGHASGRTETQYF
TRBV30	NA	NA	TRBJ1-1	TGTGCCTGGAGTGTACAGGGCCCGCCGGCTGAAGCTTTCTTT	CAWSVQGPPAEAFF
TRBV5-4	TRBD1	NA	TRBJ2-3	TGTGCCAGCAGCCCCCCGGGACAGGGAACAGATACGCAGTATTTT	CASSPPGQGTDTQYF
TRBV6-1	NA	NA	TRBJ1-4	TGTGCCAGCAGTGTCACGGGGGCGCGGGGGGGGACTAATGAAAAACTGTTTTTT	CASSVTGARGGTNEKLFF
TRBV5-1	TRBD2	NA	TRBJ2-7	TGCGCCAGCAGCCCGAGGGCAGCGGGGGGCTACGAGCAGTACTTC	CASSPRAAGGYEQYF
TRBV19	NA	NA	TRBJ2-2	TGTGCCAGTAGCCGGGCGAACACCGGGGAGCTGTTTTTT	CASSRANTGELFF
TRBV6-1	NA	once	TRBJ1-2	TGTGCCAGCACGGCGGGGGTCTATGGCTACACCTTC	CASTAGVYGYTF
TRBV7-2	TRBD1	NA	TRBJ1-6	TGTGCCAGCAGCTTGGGCAGGGGGAGTTACTCACCCCTCCACTTT	CASSLGRGSYSPLHF
TRBV9	TRBD1	NA	TRBJ2-7	TGTGCCAGCAGTACGGGACAGGGGGCCTCCTACGAGCAGTACTTC	CASSTGQGASYEQYF
TRBV5-1	NA	NA	TRBJ2-5	TGCGCCAGCTCGAGAACGGGGGAGACCCAGTACTTC	CASSRTGETQYF
TRBV10-3	TRBD1	NA	TRBJ1-2	TGTGCCATCAGTGAGGAGTCAGACGGGACAGAGGGCGGCTACACCTTC	CAISEESDGTEGGYTF
TRBV6-1	NA	NA	TRBJ2-5	TGTGCCAGCAGTGTGGGCCCTTCCCAAGAGACCCAGTACTTC	CASSVGPSQETQYF
TRBV18	TRBD2	NA	TRBJ2-1	TGTGCCAGCTCACCATCCCTAGCGGGAGGTTCCCCTGAGCAGTTCTTC	CASSPSLAGGSPEQFF
TRBV5-1	TRBD2	NA	TRBJ2-1	TGCGCCAGCAGCTTGGTCCCTAATCGGGCGGGAGTAATCAATGAGCAGTTCTTC	CASSLVPNRAGVINEQFF
TRBV25-1	TRBD1	few	TRBJ2-1	TGTGCCAGCAGTGACCCAAACCACAGGGGAAGTACCTACAATGAGCAGTTCTTC	CASSDPNHRGSTYNEQFF
TRBV9	TRBD2	NA	TRBJ2-1	TGTGCCAGCAGCGCAGAAGTCGGGACTAGCTACAATGAGCAGTTCTTC	CASSAEVGTSYNEQFF
TRBV29-1	TRBD1	NA	TRBJ2-5	TGCAGCGTTGGGGGGACAGAAGTACGAGAGACCCAGTACTTC	CSVGGTEVRETQYF
TRBV5-1	TRBD2	NA	TRBJ2-7	TGCGCCAGCAGCACTGCCCGGGGGGGCTCCTACGAGCAGTACTTC	CASSTARGGSYEQYF
TRBV6-1	NA	NA	TRBJ1-2	TGTGCCAGCACCATGACACTGAGTTATGGCTACACCTTC	CASTMTLSYGYTF
TRBV18	NA	NA	TRBJ2-5	TGTGCCAGCTCACCAGGCCTCCAAGAGACCCAGTACTTC	CASSPGLQETQYF
TRBV25-1	NA	NA	TRBJ2-5	TGTGCCAGCAGTGAAGGTGGGGGGTCCGAGACCCAGTACTTC	CASSEGGGSETQYF
TRBV16	NA	NA	TRBJ1-1	TGTGCCAGCACCTCACGGAGCACTGAAGCTTTCTTT	CASTSRSTEAFF
TRBV6-1	NA	NA	TRBJ2-7	TGTGCCAGCAGTGAAGCGCGAATCGAGCAGTACTTC	CASSEARIEQYF
TRBV9	TRBD1	NA	TRBJ1-2	TGTGCCAGCAGCGTTGGACAGGGGGGAAACTATGGCTACACCTTC	CASSVGQGGNYGYTF
TRBV12-5	NA	NA	TRBJ1-1	TGTGCTAGTGGGTTCTACAGGCCCACGGGCACTGAAGCTTTCTTT	CASGFYRPTGTEAFF
TRBV6-1	TRBD2	NA	TRBJ2-3	TGTGCCAGCAGTGAGAATGCCTTAGCGGGGGGGCTCCCAGATACGCAGTATTTT	CASSENALAGGLPDTQYF
TRBV7-3	NA	NA	TRBJ1-1	TGTGCCAGCAGCTTCAGTGTGGTGACTGAAGCTTTCTTT	CASSFSVVTEAFF
TRBV2	NA	NA	TRBJ2-7	TGTGCCAGCAGGGGGGGTGGACTCTACGAGCAGTACTTC	CASRGGGLYEQYF
TRBV4-2	TRBD1	NA	TRBJ2-7	TGTGCCAGCAGCGCCCAGACAGGGGTTGCCCACGAGCAGTACTTC	CASSAQTGVAHEQYF